This TCR beta chain originates from a study of siplizumab effects on memory and regulatory T cells. Germline V CDR1 and CDR2: LGHNT, FRNRAP. J was trimmed by 7 bases and V by 4 bases; bases with no gene match: 8. The CDR3 is 15 residues long. The repertoire was sequenced with immunoSEQ multiplex PCR; TCRdb's copy has only in-frame clones and lacks some. The repertoire holds roughly 100,000 clones, with about 90% as singletons. The V call is TRBV12-5, the J call TRBJ2-1, with 9 bases aligning to TRBD1. This clonotype originated in a human donor in good health. Sequencing was done on a sample of CD4+ T cells sorted from blood. DNA of the CDR3: TGTGCTAGTGGTTCCCCCTTCGGGACAGGGAATGAGCAGTTCTTC. This sequence encodes CASGSPFGTGNEQFF. Full variable domain (rest looked up from reference TRBV12-5 and TRBJ2-1): DARVTQTPRHKVTEMGQEVTMRCQPILGHNTVFWYRQTMMQGLELLAYFRNRAPLDDSGMPKDRFSAEMPDATLATLKIQPSEPRDSAVYFCASGSPFGTGNEQFFGPGTRLTVL.